This T cell receptor (beta chain) was identified during a study of identical twins. Germline V CDR1 and CDR2: SGHNT, YYREEE (reference sequence). V lost 4 bases, J lost 2 bases, and 6 bases stayed unmatched. The CDR3 runs to 15 residues. MiXCR, run by TCRdb on the 5' RACE reads, gives a single entry per CDR3 protein. The table records 350,000 to 450,000 distinct CDR3 sequences, about a fifth of them present only once. This sequence joins TRBV5-4 and TRBJ2-3; TRBD2 matches at 8 bases. The sequence was obtained from a man in his fifties or sixties in good health. Sequencing was carried out using naive T cells sorted from blood. The DNA of the CDR3 is TGTGCCAGCAGCGTCGGCGGGGGGAACACAGATACGCAGTATTTT. Translating gives CASSVGGGNTDTQYF.